These 6 T cell receptor beta chains were sequenced from one sample in a study of T cells in Graves' hyperthyroidism and ophthalmopathy. RNA transcripts were the template for amplifying TCR beta CDR3 regions. TCR CDR3 regions were first amplified by RT-PCR with HTBI primers. In TCRdb, the multiplex PCR reads were re-called with MiXCR into one record per CDR3 protein. This repertoire shows around 380,000 distinct CDR3 sequences, about 13% found once; its top ten account for less than 25%. The sequenced material came from blood. The receptor source for this set is a man aged 30-40 years with Graves' hyperthyroidism that later progressed to Graves' ophthalmopathy.

This clonotype has at least ten counts. V and J are TRBV30 and TRBJ1-1; the D gene is possibly TRBD1 (6 bases). Germline CDR1 reads GTSNPN; CDR2 reads SVGIG (reference sequence). The CDR3 length is 13 residues. V lost 4 bases and J lost 9, with 18 bases in between. CDR3 in amino acids: CAWTENTGIQAFF. The CDR3 coding sequence is TGTGCCTGGACCGAAAACACAGGGATTCAAGCTTTCTTT.

This clonotype was seen at least ten times. J is TRBJ2-7 and V is TRBV12-3 or TRBV12-4; maybe TRBD2 (5 bases). V dropped 6 bases and J dropped 2 bases, with 11 bases sitting between them. This CDR3 region has 13 residues. This chain's CDR3 is CASSSDLTYEQYF. The CDR3 DNA reads as TGTGCCAGCAGCTCGGACTTAACCTACGAGCAGTACTTC.

This clonotype has ten or more counts. This chain uses TRBV28 with TRBJ1-5; a possible D gene is TRBD1 (5 bases). Germline CDR1 MDHEN, CDR2 SYDVKM. The CDR3 has 14 amino acids. V dropped 5 bases and J dropped 5 bases, with 13 bases sitting between them. As DNA, the CDR3 is TGTGCCAGCAGTCCAAGACAGTTTGATCAGCCCCAGCATTTT. It specifies CASSPRQFDQPQHF.

There are a few counts of this clonotype. V usage is TRBV12-3 or TRBV12-4 and J usage is TRBJ2-5; D is perhaps TRBD2 (5 bases). Trimming pared 7 bases from V and 6 bases from J, leaving 15 bases between. The length of the CDR3 is 13 residues. The CDR3 loop reads CASNFEGGKTQYF. The CDR3 DNA reads TGTGCCAGCAATTTTGAGGGCGGAAAGACCCAGTACTTC.

This clonotype was recorded at least ten times. The chain carries TRBV2 and TRBJ1-4; 10 positions agree with TRBD1. In germline, CDR1 is SNHLY, CDR2 FYNNEI. The CDR3 covers 15 residues. The J segment lost 6 bases and the V segment lost 4 bases, leaving 5 bases of the junction unmatched. The DNA of the CDR3 is TGTGCCAGCAGTGGGGACAGGGGTAATCATGAAAAACTGTTTTTT. It yields the protein CASSGDRGNHEKLFF.

This clonotype was counted at least ten times. The CDR3 sequence: CAWTAGSGNTEAFF. Written as DNA, the CDR3 is TGTGCCTGGACCGCGGGCAGTGGTAACACTGAAGCTTTCTTT. V usage is TRBV30 and J usage is TRBJ1-1; D remains ambiguous. CDR1 is GTSNPN, CDR2 SVGIG, per germline (reference sequence). Trimming removed 4 bases at V and 2 bases at J, with 14 bases between. The CDR3 totals 14 residues.